Below are 26 T cell receptor beta chains sequenced from a single sample in a study of T cell responses to AZD1222 COVID-19 vaccine. Assay used: immunoSEQ multiplex PCR; TCRdb lists only in-frame clones, some missing. The sample includes some 140,000 clones, more than 90% of them seen just once. Sequences were derived from peripheral blood, sampled on day 0 of AZD1222 vaccination. These receptors were collected from an adult in good health.

This chain uses TRBV28 with TRBJ1-2, with 7 bases aligning to TRBD1. Germline CDR1 reads MDHEN; CDR2 reads SYDVKM. The CDR3 covers 14 residues. The trim removed 4 bases at V and 7 bases at J, leaving 9 bases unmatched. The CDR3: CASSSGEGARGYTF. CDR3 coding DNA: TGTGCCAGCAGTTCCGGGGAGGGGGCGCGTGGCTACACCTTC.

V gene TRBV5-1 combines with J gene TRBJ1-2; D possibly corresponds to TRBD1 (5 bases). CDR1 and CDR2 (germline): SGHRS, YFSETQ. V lost 0 bases to trimming and J lost 8 bases, with 14 bases between them. CDR3 length: 14 residues. In DNA, the CDR3 is TGCGCCAGCAGCTTGGCCGACGACGGGGCAGGCTACACCTTC. Translation: CASSLADDGAGYTF.

The chain links TRBV28 to TRBJ1-4, with a possible D match to TRBD1 (6 bases). CDR1 MDHEN and CDR2 SYDVKM come from the germline V gene. Trimming cost V 7 bases and J 7 bases, with 22 bases left between them. The CDR3 is 16 residues long. CDR3 nucleotide sequence: TGTGCCAGCACCCCCCGGTCAGGGGCTATACCTGAAAAACTGTTTTTT. This sequence encodes CASTPRSGAIPEKLFF.

This clone occurred once. This chain connects TRBV6-5 to TRBJ1-2; a weak D match, TRBD1 (6 bases). The CDR3 is 13 amino acids. Germline CDR1 and CDR2: MNHEY and SVGAGI. Trimming stripped 2 bases from V and 8 bases from J, with 12 bases between. The CDR3 reads CASSYGGARGYTF. The CDR3 coding sequence is TGTGCCAGCAGTTACGGGGGGGCTAGGGGCTACACCTTC.

The chain carries TRBV7-2 and TRBJ1-1, with D maybe TRBD1 (5 bases). Trimming left V 1 base short and J 1 base short, with 10 bases between. Looked up from germline, CDR1 is SGHTA and CDR2 is FQGNSA. The CDR3 spans 15 residues. The CDR3 DNA is TGTGCCAGCAGCTTAGTCAGGGCCGAGAACACTGAAGCTTTCTTT. Its protein product is CASSLVRAENTEAFF.

The CDR3 DNA reads as TGTGCCAGCAGCCTCGACAGAGCCTATGGCTACACCTTC. Its translation: CASSLDRAYGYTF. J is TRBJ1-2 and V is TRBV9; D may be TRBD1 (5 bases). Germline CDR1 is SGDLS and CDR2 is YYNGEE. Deletions cut 4 bases from V and 4 bases from J, with 11 bases between. The CDR3 has 13 residues.

This rearrangement joins TRBV5-5 to TRBJ2-4; D is uncertain. V gave up 0 bases and J gave up 0 bases, with 7 bases separating them. There are 15 residues in the CDR3. Germline V gene data show CDR1 as SGHKS and CDR2 as YYEKEE (reference sequence). The CDR3 reads CASSLEDLAKNIQYF. In nucleotides, the CDR3 is TGTGCCAGCAGCTTGGAGGACCTAGCCAAAAACATTCAGTACTTC. Full variable domain (missing parts from reference TRBV5-5 and TRBJ2-4): DAGVTQSPTHLIKTRGQQVTLRCSPISGHKSVSWYQQVLGQGPQFIFQYYEKEERGRGNFPDRFSARQFPNYSSELNVNALLLGDSALYLCASSLEDLAKNIQYFGAGTRLSVL.

The chain employs TRBV9 and TRBJ2-2; D is unresolved. This CDR3 comprises 13 residues. In germline, CDR1 is SGDLS, CDR2 YYNGEE. Trimming took 1 base from V and 5 from J, leaving 6 bases between them. The CDR3 coding sequence is TGTGCCAGCAGCGTATTAACTACCGGGGAGCTGTTTTTT. Translating gives CASSVLTTGELFF.

The chain couples TRBV2 to TRBJ2-7; 7 nucleotides agree with TRBD1. V was pared by 6 bases and J by 2 bases, with 13 bases of the junction left unmatched. The germline gives CDR1 SNHLY, CDR2 FYNNEI. CDR3 size: 16 residues. In nucleotides, the CDR3 is TGTGCCAGCAGCCTCCCCGGGGACAGCCCACCCTACGAGCAGTACTTC. Translating it yields CASSLPGDSPPYEQYF.

This clone appeared a single time. The chain combines TRBV2 with TRBJ1-5, with D perhaps TRBD1 (5 bases). This CDR3 is built from 13 residues. CDR1 and CDR2 from the germline V gene are SNHLY and FYNNEI. The germline V and J ends were trimmed by 5 bases and 1 base, with 6 bases remaining between them. The CDR3 protein is CASSTGSNQPQHF. In DNA, the CDR3 is TGTGCCAGCAGTACAGGCAGCAATCAGCCCCAGCATTTT.

The chain employs TRBV6-5 and TRBJ1-1; D uncertain. Between the trimmed V and J ends, which lost 2 bases and 0 bases, there was a span of 4 bases. Germline assignment: CDR1 MNHEY and CDR2 SVGAGI. The CDR3 length is 13 residues. The DNA for the CDR3 is TGTGCCAGCAGTTACGGGATGAACACTGAAGCTTTCTTT. Translation gives CASSYGMNTEAFF.

The chain uses TRBV6-5 and TRBJ1-5; D unclear. Trimming took off 10 bases at V and 0 bases at J, with 13 bases between the two ends. This CDR3 is 14 amino acids long. CDR1 and CDR2 from the germline V gene are MNHEY and SVGAGI. DNA for the CDR3: TGTGCCACCCAGTACAGTAATAGCAATCAGCCCCAGCATTTT. Translating gives CATQYSNSNQPQHF.

This clone was detected only a few times. The chain has TRBV4-1 and TRBJ1-5; tentatively, D is TRBD1 (6 bases). Germline V gene data show CDR1 as MGHRA and CDR2 as YSYEKL. CDR3 length: 16 amino acids. With 1 base removed from V and 2 bases from J, the gap between germline ends came to 12 bases. The DNA for the CDR3 is TGCGCCAGCAGCCAAGGGGCACAGGGCCGCAATCAGCCCCAGCATTTT. Amino acids: CASSQGAQGRNQPQHF.

In the case of this clone: The sample holds other DNA sequences that translate to the same CDR3. The chain couples TRBV5-1 to TRBJ1-2; D is undetermined. The germline gives CDR1 SGHRS, CDR2 YFSETQ. V was cut by 0 bases and J by 2 bases, with 5 bases left in between. This CDR3 region has 13 residues. The CDR3 region is CASSLGGNYGYTF. The CDR3, as DNA: TGCGCCAGCAGCTTGGGAGGGAACTATGGCTACACCTTC. The entire variable domain, with the rest obtained from reference TRBV5-1 and TRBJ1-2, is as follows: KAGVTQTPRYLIKTRGQQVTLSCSPISGHRSVSWYQQTPGQGLQFLFEYFSETQRNKGNFPGRFSGRQFSNSRSEMNVSTLELGDSALYLCASSLGGNYGYTFGSGTRLTVV.

The count of this clone is one. For the CDR3, the DNA is TGTGCCAGCAGCTTAGCGGGGTCGGGCGAAAAACTGTTTTTT. This sequence encodes CASSLAGSGEKLFF. This chain connects TRBV7-9 to TRBJ1-4; D is unresolved. The CDR3 is made up of 14 amino acids. Germline CDR1 is SEHNR and CDR2 is FQNEAQ (reference sequence). The V end lost 0 bases, the J end lost 8 bases, and 10 bases lay between the germline ends.

The rearrangement uses TRBV19 and TRBJ1-4, with TRBD1 matching 8 bases. J was trimmed by 7 bases and V by 5 bases; bases with no gene match: 12. Germline V gene sequence: CDR1 LNHDA, CDR2 SQIVND (reference sequence). This CDR3 spans 16 amino acids. The CDR3 here is CASSADREAVLEKLFF. CDR3 in DNA: TGTGCCAGTAGTGCGGACAGGGAGGCCGTTCTTGAAAAACTGTTTTTT.

V gene TRBV29-1 combines with J gene TRBJ1-5; TRBD1 matches 7 bases. The CDR3 is made up of 21 amino acids. Unmatched junction bases numbered 26, after V lost 6 bases and J lost 0 bases. The germline gives CDR1 SQVTM, CDR2 ANQGSEA. CDR3: CSVEGLADWRSGQYSNQPQHF. Written as DNA, the CDR3 is TGCAGCGTCGAGGGTCTGGCGGATTGGCGGTCGGGACAGTATAGCAATCAGCCCCAGCATTTT.

The genes are TRBV7-9 and TRBJ1-5; perhaps TRBD1 as D (6 bases). This CDR3 has 16 residues. Trimming pared 0 bases from V and 3 bases from J, leaving 12 bases between. The germline V gene encodes CDR1 SEHNR and CDR2 FQNEAQ (reference sequence). The CDR3 nucleotides read TGTGCCAGCAGCTTAGCGGGGGGGGCCTTCAATCAGCCCCAGCATTTT. Its translation: CASSLAGGAFNQPQHF.

The rearrangement uses TRBV20-1 and TRBJ2-1; D gene uncertain. V was trimmed by 1 base and J by 7 bases, leaving 5 bases between them. Germline CDR1 DFQATT, CDR2 SNEGSKA (reference sequence). The CDR3 length is 11 residues. CDR3 nucleotide sequence: TGCAGTGCTAGAGTTTCGAATGAGCAGTTCTTC. This translates into CSARVSNEQFF.

The chain is built from TRBV10-2 and TRBJ1-5; D remains unclear. This CDR3 has 17 amino acids. With 0 bases removed from V and 0 bases from J, the gap between germline ends came to 12 bases. In germline, CDR1 is WSHSY, CDR2 SAAADI. CDR3 bases: TGCGCCAGCAGTGAGTCGTACAGCTTCTATAGCAATCAGCCCCAGCATTTT. It translates to CASSESYSFYSNQPQHF.

The chain carries TRBV3-1 (or the pseudogene TRBV3-2) and TRBJ2-1, with 15 bases lining up with TRBD2. V was clipped by 1 base and J by 10 bases; unmatched bases: 11. The CDR3 consists of 18 residues. Looked up from germline, CDR1 is LGHDT and CDR2 is YNNKEL (reference sequence). This chain's CDR3 is CASSQGGLGLAGGGEQFF. CDR3 nucleotides: TGTGCCAGCAGCCAAGGGGGGTTGGGACTAGCGGGAGGTGGGGAGCAGTTCTTC.

The V and J genes are TRBV19 and TRBJ1-1; the match to TRBD1 covers 9 bases. Germline V CDR1 and CDR2: LNHDA, SQIVND (reference sequence). J gave up 2 bases and V 3 bases, and 4 bases lay outside the gene matches. This CDR3 comprises 15 residues. The CDR3 sequence is CASSMADRGNTEAFF. The CDR3 DNA is TGTGCCAGTAGTATGGCGGACAGGGGCAACACTGAAGCTTTCTTT.

The V and J genes are TRBV5-1 and TRBJ2-7; 10 bases are a match to TRBD1. Trimming took 1 base from V and 4 from J; bases not matched to a gene: 5. The CDR3 runs 15 residues. From germline, CDR1 is SGHRS and CDR2 YFSETQ. This CDR3 reads CASSLLAGQGYEQYF. The CDR3, as DNA: TGCGCCAGCAGCTTGCTTGCGGGACAGGGGTACGAGCAGTACTTC.

This clone showed up just a few times. The same CDR3 is also encoded by other DNA sequences in this sample. The J gene is TRBJ2-7, the V gene TRBV5-1, with D possibly matching TRBD2 (5 bases). In germline, CDR1 is SGHRS, CDR2 YFSETQ. The CDR3 extends over 12 amino acids. Trimming stripped 2 bases from V and 3 bases from J, with 6 bases between. The CDR3 sequence is CASSLEGYEQYF. The CDR3 DNA is TGCGCCAGCAGCTTAGAGGGCTACGAGCAGTACTTC.

The chain links TRBV19 to TRBJ1-5, with 9 bases that match TRBD1. Per the germline V gene, CDR1 is LNHDA and CDR2 is SQIVND (reference sequence). Unmatched junction bases numbered 5, after V lost 6 bases and J lost 5 bases. The CDR3 length is 14 residues. CDR3 amino acids: CASSQQGAYQPQHF. The DNA of the CDR3 is TGTGCCAGTAGCCAACAGGGGGCCTATCAGCCCCAGCATTTT.

The rearrangement joins TRBV27 to TRBJ1-5; D perhaps matches TRBD1 (5 bases). V dropped 0 bases and J dropped 0 bases, with 9 bases sitting between them. This CDR3 comprises 16 residues. The germline gives CDR1 MNHEY, CDR2 SMNVEV (reference sequence). The CDR3 DNA is TGTGCCAGCAGTTTATCTGCAGGGAGTAGCAATCAGCCCCAGCATTTT. It is translated as CASSLSAGSSNQPQHF.